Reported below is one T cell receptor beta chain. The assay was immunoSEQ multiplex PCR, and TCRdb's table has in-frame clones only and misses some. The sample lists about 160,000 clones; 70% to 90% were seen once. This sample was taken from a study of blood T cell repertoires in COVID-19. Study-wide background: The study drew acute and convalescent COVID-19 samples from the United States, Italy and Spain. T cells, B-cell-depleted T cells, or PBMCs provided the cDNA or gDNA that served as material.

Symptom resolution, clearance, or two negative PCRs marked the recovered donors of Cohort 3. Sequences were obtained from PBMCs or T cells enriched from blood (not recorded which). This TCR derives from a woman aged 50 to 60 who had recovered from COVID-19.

The CDR3 bases are TGTGCCAGCAGCCTAGAAGCCTACGAGCAGTACTTC. Translated: CASSLEAYEQYF. This chain uses TRBV6-6 with TRBJ2-7; no clear D. This CDR3 has 12 residues. Between the trimmed V and J ends, which lost 6 bases and 2 bases, there was a span of 8 bases. From germline, CDR1 is MNHNY and CDR2 SVGAGI (reference sequence).